Listed below are T cell receptor beta chains from one sample, sequenced in a study of beta chain features in type 1 diabetes. Sequenced by immunoSEQ multiplex PCR; TCRdb stores in-frame clones only, minus some. The sample has approximately 330,000 clones, approximately 9.9% seen once. Sequencing was performed on naive CD4+ T cells from blood. The receptors were sampled from a woman aged 25 to 45 in good health. CDR3s include the opening cysteine and the closing phenylalanine or tryptophan. D genes are given only for firm matches. Only part of the rows carry a size: once, few, many, or a class if the clone is expanded.

cdr3_aa,cdr3_nt,clone_size,d_call,cdr3_length,v_call,j_call
CSVLSGSQGIQYF,TGCAGCGTTCTTAGCGGGAGTCAGGGCATTCAGTACTTC,NA,TRBD2,13,TRBV29-1,TRBJ2-4
CASSTGVYEQYF,TGTGCCAGCAGTACAGGGGTTTACGAGCAGTACTTC,NA,TRBD1,12,TRBV28,TRBJ2-7
CASSLGGTSGRGEQFF,TGTGCCAGCAGCTTAGGGGGGACTAGCGGGAGAGGTGAGCAGTTCTTC,few,TRBD2,16,TRBV7-2,TRBJ2-1
CASSPPRGLSYEQYF,TGTGCCAGCAGTCCCCCCAGGGGGCTTTCCTACGAGCAGTACTTC,NA,TRBD1,15,TRBV7-2,TRBJ2-7
CASSQELIAGGNEQFF,TGTGCCAGCAGCCAAGAATTGATAGCGGGAGGGAATGAGCAGTTCTTC,few,TRBD2,16,TRBV4-2,TRBJ2-1
CASSPSPRTGSKNIQYF,TGTGCCAGCAGCCCAAGCCCTAGGACAGGGTCCAAAAACATTCAGTACTTC,NA,TRBD1,17,TRBV7-3,TRBJ2-4
CASSVGVYQETQYF,TGTGCCAGCAGCGTAGGTGTCTATCAAGAGACCCAGTACTTC,few,NA,14,TRBV9,TRBJ2-5
CASGNGGESSYNEQFF,TGTGCCAGCGGAAATGGCGGGGAGAGCTCCTACAATGAGCAGTTCTTC,few,NA,16,TRBV18,TRBJ2-1
CASSPPGLAKNEQFF,TGTGCCAGCAGTCCCCCGGGACTAGCGAAGAATGAGCAGTTCTTC,few,TRBD2,15,TRBV5-4,TRBJ2-1
CAEGTSGTTDTQYF,TGTGCCGAGGGGACTAGCGGGACTACAGATACGCAGTATTTT,NA,TRBD2,14,TRBV30,TRBJ2-3
CASLTSGAQETQYF,TGTGCCAGCTTGACTAGCGGGGCTCAAGAGACCCAGTACTTC,NA,TRBD2,14,TRBV28,TRBJ2-5
CASSLVAETFQETQYF,TGTGCCAGCAGCTTAGTAGCGGAGACATTCCAAGAGACCCAGTACTTC,few,NA,16,TRBV7-9,TRBJ2-5
CASTADSSYNEQFF,TGTGCCAGCACCGCGGATAGCTCCTACAATGAGCAGTTCTTC,NA,NA,14,TRBV6-1,TRBJ2-1
CASTQPGLYEQYF,TGCGCCAGCACCCAGCCAGGGTTATACGAGCAGTACTTC,few,NA,13,TRBV5-1,TRBJ2-7
CASSYKGGSMNTEAFF,TGTGCCAGCAGCTATAAAGGGGGAAGCATGAACACTGAAGCTTTCTTT,NA,NA,16,TRBV7-2,TRBJ1-1
CASSVGASGRHHQETQYF,TGTGCCAGCAGCGTAGGGGCTAGCGGGAGGCACCACCAAGAGACCCAGTACTTC,NA,TRBD2,18,TRBV9,TRBJ2-5
CASSQLQQGALEQYF,TGTGCCAGCAGCCAACTTCAGCAGGGGGCCCTCGAGCAGTACTTC,few,TRBD1,15,TRBV5-6,TRBJ2-7
CASSLTSATGDTQYF,TGTGCCAGCAGTCTTACTAGCGCGACCGGGGATACGCAGTATTTT,NA,TRBD2,15,TRBV14,TRBJ2-3
CASSYGDRINIQYF,TGTGCCAGCAGTTACGGGGACAGGATCAACATTCAGTACTTC,NA,TRBD1,14,TRBV6-6,TRBJ2-4
CASSGVRGENIQYF,TGTGCCAGCAGCGGGGTTCGGGGGGAGAACATTCAGTACTTC,NA,TRBD2,14,TRBV2,TRBJ2-4
CASSPETGNQPQHF,TGTGCCAGCTCACCAGAGACAGGGAATCAGCCCCAGCATTTT,NA,TRBD1,14,TRBV18,TRBJ1-5
CASKGWQDGNQPQHF,TGTGCCAGCAAGGGGTGGCAGGATGGCAATCAGCCCCAGCATTTT,few,NA,15,TRBV6-1,TRBJ1-5